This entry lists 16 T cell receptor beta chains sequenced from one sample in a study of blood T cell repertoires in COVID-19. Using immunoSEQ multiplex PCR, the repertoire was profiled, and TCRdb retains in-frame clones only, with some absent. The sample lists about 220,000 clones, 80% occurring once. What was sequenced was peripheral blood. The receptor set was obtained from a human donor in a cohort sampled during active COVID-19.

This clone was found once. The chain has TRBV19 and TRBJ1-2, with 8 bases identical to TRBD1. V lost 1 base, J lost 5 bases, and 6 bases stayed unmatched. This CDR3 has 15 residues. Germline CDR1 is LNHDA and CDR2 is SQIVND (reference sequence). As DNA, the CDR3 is TGTGCCAGTAGTATAGGGGGACAGGAAGAGTATGGCTACACCTTC. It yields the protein CASSIGGQEEYGYTF.

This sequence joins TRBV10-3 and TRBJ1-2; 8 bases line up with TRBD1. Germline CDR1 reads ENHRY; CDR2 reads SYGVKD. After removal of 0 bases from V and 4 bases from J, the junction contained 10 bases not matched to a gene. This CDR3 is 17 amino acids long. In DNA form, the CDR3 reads TGTGCCATCAGTGAGTCCGGTGGCGGGACAGGAGGCTATGGCTACACCTTC. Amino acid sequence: CAISESGGGTGGYGYTF.

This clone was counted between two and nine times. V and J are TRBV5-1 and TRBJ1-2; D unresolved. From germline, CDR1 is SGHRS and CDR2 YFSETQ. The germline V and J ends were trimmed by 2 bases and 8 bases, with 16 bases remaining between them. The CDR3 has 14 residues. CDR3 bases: TGCGCCAGCAGCTTTGACATACAAACCCAGGGCTACACCTTC. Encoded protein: CASSFDIQTQGYTF.

CDR3 sequence reads: CASSYSIGASFTVPQPQHF. CDR3 sequence (DNA): TGTGCCAGCAGTTACTCGATAGGAGCGAGTTTTACGGTGCCTCAGCCCCAGCATTTT. The chain is built from TRBV6-2 or TRBV6-3 and TRBJ1-5, with D unresolved. V was trimmed by 0 bases and J by 6 bases, leaving 24 bases between them. The germline CDR1 and CDR2 sequences are MNHEY and SVGEGT. The CDR3 is 19 amino acids.

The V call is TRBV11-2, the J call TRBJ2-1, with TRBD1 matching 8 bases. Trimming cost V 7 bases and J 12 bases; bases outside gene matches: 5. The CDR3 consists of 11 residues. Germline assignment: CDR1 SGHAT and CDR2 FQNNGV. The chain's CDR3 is CASKTTGGQFF. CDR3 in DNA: TGTGCCAGCAAAACTACAGGGGGGCAGTTCTTC.

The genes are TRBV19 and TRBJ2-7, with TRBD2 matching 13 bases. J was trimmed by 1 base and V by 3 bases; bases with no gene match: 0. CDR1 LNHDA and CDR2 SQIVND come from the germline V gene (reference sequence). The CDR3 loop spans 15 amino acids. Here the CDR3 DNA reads TGTGCCAGTAGTATGGGACTAGCGGGGTCCTACGAGCAGTACTTC. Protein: CASSMGLAGSYEQYF. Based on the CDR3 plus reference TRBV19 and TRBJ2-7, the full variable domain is DGGITQSPKYLFRKEGQNVTLSCEQNLNHDAMYWYRQDPGQGLRLIYYSQIVNDFQKGDIAEGYSVSREKKESFPLTVTSAQKNPTAFYLCASSMGLAGSYEQYFGPGTRLTVT.

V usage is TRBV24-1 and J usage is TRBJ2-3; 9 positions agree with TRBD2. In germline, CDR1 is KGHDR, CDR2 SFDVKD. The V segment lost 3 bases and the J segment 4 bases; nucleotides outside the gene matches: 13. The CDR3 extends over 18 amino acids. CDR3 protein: CATSDPSGLAPRSDTQYF. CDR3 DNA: TGTGCCACCAGTGATCCCTCGGGACTAGCTCCGAGGTCAGATACGCAGTATTTT.

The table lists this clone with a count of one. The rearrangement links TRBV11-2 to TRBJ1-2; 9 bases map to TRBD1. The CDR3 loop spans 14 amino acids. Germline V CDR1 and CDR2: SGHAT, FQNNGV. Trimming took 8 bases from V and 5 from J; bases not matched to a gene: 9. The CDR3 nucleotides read TGTGCCAGCGGCAGACAGGGGGTTAGGTATGGCTACACCTTC. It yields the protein CASGRQGVRYGYTF.

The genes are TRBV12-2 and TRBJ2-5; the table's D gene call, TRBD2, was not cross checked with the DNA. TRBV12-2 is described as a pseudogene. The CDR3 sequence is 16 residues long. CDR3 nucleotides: TGTGCAAGTCGCTTAGCCTTCTTGGCGGGCCAAGAGACCCAGTACTTC. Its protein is CASRLAFLAGQETQYF.

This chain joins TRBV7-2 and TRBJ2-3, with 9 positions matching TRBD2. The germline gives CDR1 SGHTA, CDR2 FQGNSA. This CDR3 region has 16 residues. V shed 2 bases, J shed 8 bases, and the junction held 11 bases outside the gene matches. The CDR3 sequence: CASSLRGGGGAPTQYF. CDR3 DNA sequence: TGTGCCAGCAGCTTAAGGGGTGGCGGGGGGGCACCTACGCAGTATTTT.

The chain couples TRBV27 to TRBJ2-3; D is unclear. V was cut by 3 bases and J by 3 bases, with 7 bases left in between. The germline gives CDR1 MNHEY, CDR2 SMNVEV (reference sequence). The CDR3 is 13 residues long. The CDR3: CASSFQSTDTQYF. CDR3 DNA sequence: TGTGCCAGCAGTTTTCAGTCTACAGATACGCAGTATTTT.

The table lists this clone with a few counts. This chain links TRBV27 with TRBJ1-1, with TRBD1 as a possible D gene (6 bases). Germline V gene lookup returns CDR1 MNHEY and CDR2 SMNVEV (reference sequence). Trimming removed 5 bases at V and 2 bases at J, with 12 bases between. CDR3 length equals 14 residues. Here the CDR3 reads CASSTQDRNTEAFF. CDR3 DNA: TGTGCCAGCAGTACCCAGGACAGAAACACTGAAGCTTTCTTT.

CDR3 bases: TGTGCCACCAGTGATTTGTCCGGGACAGAAAACACCGGGGAGCTGTTTTTT. Translated, it gives CATSDLSGTENTGELFF. This chain joins TRBV24-1 and TRBJ2-2, with 7 nucleotides matching TRBD1. CDR1 and CDR2 from the germline V gene are KGHDR and SFDVKD. There are 17 residues in the CDR3. V trimming: 0 bases; J trimming: 2 bases; junction bases outside the gene matches: 5.

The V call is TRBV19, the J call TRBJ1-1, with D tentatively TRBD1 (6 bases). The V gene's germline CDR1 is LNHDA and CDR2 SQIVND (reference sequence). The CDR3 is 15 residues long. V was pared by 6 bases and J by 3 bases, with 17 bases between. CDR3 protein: CASSTPQGLYTEAFF. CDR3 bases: TGTGCCAGTAGCACCCCACAGGGCCTGTACACTGAAGCTTTCTTT.

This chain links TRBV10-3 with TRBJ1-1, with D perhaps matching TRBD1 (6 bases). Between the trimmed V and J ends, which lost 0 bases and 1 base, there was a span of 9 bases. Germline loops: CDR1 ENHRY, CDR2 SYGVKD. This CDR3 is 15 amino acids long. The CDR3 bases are TGTGCCATCAGTGAGTCGAACAGGGCGAACACTGAAGCTTTCTTT. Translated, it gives CAISESNRANTEAFF.

The CDR3 reads CASSLARTSAGDTQYF. As DNA, the CDR3 is TGTGCCAGCAGCTTAGCCCGGACTAGCGCCGGGGATACGCAGTATTTT. The V and J genes are TRBV7-2 and TRBJ2-3; the match to TRBD2 covers 9 bases. This CDR3 is 16 amino acids long. The V segment lost 0 bases and the J segment 6 bases; nucleotides outside the gene matches: 7. CDR1 and CDR2 (germline): SGHTA, FQGNSA.